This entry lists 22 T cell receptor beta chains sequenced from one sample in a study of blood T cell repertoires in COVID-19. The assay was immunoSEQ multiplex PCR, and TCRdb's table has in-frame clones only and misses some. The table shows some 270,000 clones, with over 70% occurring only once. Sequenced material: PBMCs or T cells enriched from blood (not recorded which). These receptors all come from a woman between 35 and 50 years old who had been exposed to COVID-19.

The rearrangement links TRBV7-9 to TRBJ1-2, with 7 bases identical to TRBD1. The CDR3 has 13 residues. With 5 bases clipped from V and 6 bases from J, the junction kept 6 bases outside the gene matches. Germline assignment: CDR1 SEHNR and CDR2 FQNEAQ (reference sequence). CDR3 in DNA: TGTGCCAGCAGCCGAGACAGGGCAGATGGCTACACCTTC. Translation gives CASSRDRADGYTF.

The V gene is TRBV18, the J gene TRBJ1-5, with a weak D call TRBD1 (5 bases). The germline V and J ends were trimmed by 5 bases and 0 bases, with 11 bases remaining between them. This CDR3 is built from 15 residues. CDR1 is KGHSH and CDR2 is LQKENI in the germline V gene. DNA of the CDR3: TGTGCCAGCTCAATTCAGGGTATTAGCAATCAGCCCCAGCATTTT. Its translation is CASSIQGISNQPQHF.

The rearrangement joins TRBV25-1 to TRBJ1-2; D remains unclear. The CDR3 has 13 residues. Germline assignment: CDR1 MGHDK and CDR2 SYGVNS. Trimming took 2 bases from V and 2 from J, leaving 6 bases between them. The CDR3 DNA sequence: TGTGCCAGCAGTGAAGGAGGGAACTATGGCTACACCTTC. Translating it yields CASSEGGNYGYTF.

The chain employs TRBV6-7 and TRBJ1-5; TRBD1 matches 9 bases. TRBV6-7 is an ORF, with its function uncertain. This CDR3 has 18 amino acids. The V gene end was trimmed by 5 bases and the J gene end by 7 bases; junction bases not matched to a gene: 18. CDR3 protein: CASSTTSQDRGGRQPQHF. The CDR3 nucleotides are TGTGCCAGCAGTACTACCTCCCAAGACAGGGGGGGAAGACAGCCCCAGCATTTT.

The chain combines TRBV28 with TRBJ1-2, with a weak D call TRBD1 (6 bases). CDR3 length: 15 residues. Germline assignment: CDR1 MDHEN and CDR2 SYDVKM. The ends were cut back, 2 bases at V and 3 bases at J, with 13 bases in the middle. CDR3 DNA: TGTGCCAGCAGTTTAGGGGACACCGGAGACTATGGCTACACCTTC. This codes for CASSLGDTGDYGYTF.

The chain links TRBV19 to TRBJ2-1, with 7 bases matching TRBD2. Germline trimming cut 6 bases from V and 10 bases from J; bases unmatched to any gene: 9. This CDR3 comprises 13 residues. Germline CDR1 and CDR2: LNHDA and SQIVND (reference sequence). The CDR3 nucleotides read TGTGCCAGTAGCATACTAGCGTTAGGGGAGCAGTTCTTC. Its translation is CASSILALGEQFF.

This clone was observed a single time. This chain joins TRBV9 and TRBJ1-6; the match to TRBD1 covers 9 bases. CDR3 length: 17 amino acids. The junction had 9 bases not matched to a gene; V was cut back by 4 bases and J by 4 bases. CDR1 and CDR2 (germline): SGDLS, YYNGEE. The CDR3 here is CASSLYSGTGYNSPLHF. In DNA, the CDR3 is TGTGCCAGCAGCTTATACTCCGGGACAGGGTATAATTCACCCCTCCACTTT.

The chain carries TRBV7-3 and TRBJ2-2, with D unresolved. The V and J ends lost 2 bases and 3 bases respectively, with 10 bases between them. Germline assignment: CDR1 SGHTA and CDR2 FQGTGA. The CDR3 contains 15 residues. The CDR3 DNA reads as TGTGCCAGCAGCTTAGGCCCCACAGACACCGGGGAGCTGTTTTTT. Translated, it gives CASSLGPTDTGELFF.

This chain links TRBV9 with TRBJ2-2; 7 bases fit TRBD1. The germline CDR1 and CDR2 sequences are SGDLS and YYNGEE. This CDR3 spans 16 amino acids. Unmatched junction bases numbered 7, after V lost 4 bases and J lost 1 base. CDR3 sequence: CASSSQWTGNTGELFF. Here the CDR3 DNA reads TGTGCCAGCAGCTCCCAGTGGACAGGGAACACCGGGGAGCTGTTTTTT.

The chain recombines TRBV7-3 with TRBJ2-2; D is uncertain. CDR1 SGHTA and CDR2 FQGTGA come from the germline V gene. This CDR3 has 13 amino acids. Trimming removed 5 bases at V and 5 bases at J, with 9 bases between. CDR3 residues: CASSPYITGELFF. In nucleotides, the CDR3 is TGTGCCAGCAGCCCCTATATTACCGGGGAGCTGTTTTTT.

The CDR3 bases are TGTGCCTCCCAAGAGGGAGTCACTTTGAACACTGAAGCTTTCTTT. It codes for CASQEGVTLNTEAFF. J is TRBJ1-1 and V is TRBV30; unclear D gene. CDR3 length: 15 amino acids. V lost 7 bases, J lost 0 bases, and 18 bases lay in between. Germline V gene data show CDR1 as GTSNPN and CDR2 as SVGIG (reference sequence). Using reference TRBV30 and TRBJ1-1 for the parts outside the CDR3, the full variable domain is SQTIHQWPATLVQPVGSPLSLECTVEGTSNPNLYWYRQAAGRGLQLLFYSVGIGQISSEVPQNLSASRPQDRQFILSSKKLLLSDSGFYLCASQEGVTLNTEAFFGQGTRLTVV.

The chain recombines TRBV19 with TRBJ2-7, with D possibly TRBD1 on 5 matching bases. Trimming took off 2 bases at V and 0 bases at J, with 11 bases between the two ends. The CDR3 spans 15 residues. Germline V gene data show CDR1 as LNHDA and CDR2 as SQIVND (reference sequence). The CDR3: CASSIQGTSSYEQYF. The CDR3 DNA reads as TGTGCCAGTAGTATACAGGGTACAAGCTCCTACGAGCAGTACTTC.

DNA for the CDR3: TGTGCCAGCAGCACCTATACGGGACAGGACTATGGCTACACCTTC. It is translated as CASSTYTGQDYGYTF. The chain has TRBV5-4 and TRBJ1-2, with 8 nucleotides matching TRBD1. V was pared by 4 bases and J by 3 bases, with 8 bases of the junction left unmatched. The CDR3 length is 15 residues. CDR1 is SGHNT, CDR2 YYREEE, per germline (reference sequence).

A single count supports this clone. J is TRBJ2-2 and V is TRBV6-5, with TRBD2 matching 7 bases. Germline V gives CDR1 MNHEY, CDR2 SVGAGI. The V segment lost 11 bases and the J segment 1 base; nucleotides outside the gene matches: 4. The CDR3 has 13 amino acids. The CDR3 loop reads CAGGGQNTGELFF. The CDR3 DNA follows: TGTGCCGGCGGGGGTCAGAACACCGGGGAGCTGTTTTTT.

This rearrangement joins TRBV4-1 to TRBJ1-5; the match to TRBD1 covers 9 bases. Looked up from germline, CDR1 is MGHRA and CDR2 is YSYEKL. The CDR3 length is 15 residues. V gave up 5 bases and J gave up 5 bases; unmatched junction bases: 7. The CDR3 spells CASSSFRDRDQPQHF. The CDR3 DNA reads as TGCGCCAGCAGCTCGTTCCGGGACAGGGATCAGCCCCAGCATTTT.

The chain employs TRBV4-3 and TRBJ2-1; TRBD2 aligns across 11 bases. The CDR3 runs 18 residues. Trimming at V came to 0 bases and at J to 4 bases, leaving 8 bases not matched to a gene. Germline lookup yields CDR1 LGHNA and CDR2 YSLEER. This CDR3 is CASSQDSASGRKYNEQFF. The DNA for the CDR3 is TGCGCCAGCAGCCAAGATTCCGCTAGCGGGAGGAAATACAATGAGCAGTTCTTC.

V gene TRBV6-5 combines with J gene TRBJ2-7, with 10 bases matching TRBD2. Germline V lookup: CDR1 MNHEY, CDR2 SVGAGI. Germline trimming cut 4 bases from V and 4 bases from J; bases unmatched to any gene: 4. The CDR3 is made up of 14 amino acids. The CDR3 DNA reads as TGTGCCAGCAGTTCCGGACTAGCGGAATACGAGCAGTACTTC. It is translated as CASSSGLAEYEQYF.

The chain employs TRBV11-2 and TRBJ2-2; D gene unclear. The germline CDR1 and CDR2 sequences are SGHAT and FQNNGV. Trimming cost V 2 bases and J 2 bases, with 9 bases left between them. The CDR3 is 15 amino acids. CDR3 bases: TGTGCCAGCAGCTTAACCGACTTCAACACCGGGGAGCTGTTTTTT. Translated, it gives CASSLTDFNTGELFF.

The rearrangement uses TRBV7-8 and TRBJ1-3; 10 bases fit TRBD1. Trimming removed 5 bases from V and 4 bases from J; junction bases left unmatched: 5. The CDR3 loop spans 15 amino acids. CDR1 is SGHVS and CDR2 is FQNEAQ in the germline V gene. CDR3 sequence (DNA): TGTGCCAGCAGCCCGGGACAGGGGTTCGGAAACACCATATATTTT. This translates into CASSPGQGFGNTIYF.

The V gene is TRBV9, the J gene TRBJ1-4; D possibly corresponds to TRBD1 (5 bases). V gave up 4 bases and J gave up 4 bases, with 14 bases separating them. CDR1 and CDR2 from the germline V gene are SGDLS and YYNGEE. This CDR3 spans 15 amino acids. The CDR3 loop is CASSKSGGSNEKLFF. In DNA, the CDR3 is TGTGCCAGCAGCAAGTCGGGGGGGAGTAATGAAAAACTGTTTTTT.

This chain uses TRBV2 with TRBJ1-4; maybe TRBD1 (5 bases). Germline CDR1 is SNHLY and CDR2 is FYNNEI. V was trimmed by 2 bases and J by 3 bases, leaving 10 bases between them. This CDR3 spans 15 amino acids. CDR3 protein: CASSENGGANEKLFF. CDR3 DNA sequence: TGTGCCAGCAGTGAAAACGGGGGTGCTAATGAAAAACTGTTTTTT.

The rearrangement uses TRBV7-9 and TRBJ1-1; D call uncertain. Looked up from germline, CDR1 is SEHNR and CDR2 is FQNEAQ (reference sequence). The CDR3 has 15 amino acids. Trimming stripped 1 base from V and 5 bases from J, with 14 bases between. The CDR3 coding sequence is TGTGCCAGCAGCTTAGGTGTCGGTCGGAGGACTGAAGCTTTCTTT. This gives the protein CASSLGVGRRTEAFF.